This passage covers 31 T cell receptor beta chains from one sample sequenced in a study of CD8+CD57+ T cells in acquired aplastic anemia. Both TCR beta VDJ combination and CDR3 sequence profiling were carried out. Genomic DNA was the template for this profiling. Each CDR3 protein is one row after TCRdb ran MiXCR on the reads. The data hold approximately 21,000 distinct CDR3 sequences, with almost 40% observed a single time. General study results and limits: Against the total CD4+ and CD8+ pools, patient CD8+CD57+ cells had lower diversity.

Patients picked for sequencing had shown CD8+CD57+ cell expansion detected by flow cytometry. Antigens of these TCRs are unknown. Sequenced sample: CD8+CD57+ T cells sorted from PBMCs. Documented subset: bead-enriched CD8+CD57+ effector memory T cells from SAA patients. Every receptor here comes from a human donor with aplastic anemia.

This rearrangement joins TRBV6-6 to TRBJ2-7; the match to TRBD1 covers 8 bases. After removal of 5 bases from V and 7 bases from J, the junction contained 10 bases not matched to a gene. From germline, CDR1 is MNHNY and CDR2 SVGAGI (reference sequence). The CDR3 has 14 amino acids. CDR3 coding DNA: TGTGCCAGCAGTCCAGCAGGGGGCTCTAAAGAGCAGTACGTC. It codes for CASSPAGGSKEQYV.

The chain carries TRBV28 and TRBJ1-2; D possibly corresponds to TRBD1 (6 bases). Trimming removed 6 bases at V and 8 bases at J, with 19 bases between. CDR3 length equals 14 residues. CDR1 is MDHEN, CDR2 SYDVKM, per germline. CDR3 region: CASRVDSASGGYTF. CDR3 nucleotide sequence: TGTGCCAGCAGGGTGGACAGTGCCTCGGGGGGCTACACCTTC.

The chain uses TRBV5-1 and TRBJ2-5, with D maybe TRBD2 (6 bases). This CDR3 region has 15 residues. Germline V gives CDR1 SGHRS, CDR2 YFSETQ. V gave up 4 bases and J gave up 5 bases, with 18 bases separating them. CDR3 residues: CASSATSLLGETQYF. CDR3 coding DNA: TGCGCCAGCAGCGCGACTAGTCTGCTAGGGGAGACCCAGTACTTC.

The rearrangement links TRBV5-6 to TRBJ2-1; D remains unclear. V shed 0 bases and J shed 0 bases, with 13 bases lying between them. There are 17 residues in the CDR3. The germline V gene encodes CDR1 SGHDT and CDR2 YYEEEE. The CDR3 sequence is CASSLGVYMSSYNEQFF. Written as DNA, the CDR3 is TGTGCCAGCAGCTTGGGAGTCTACATGAGCTCCTACAATGAGCAGTTCTTC.

The chain couples TRBV7-3 to TRBJ2-3; possible D gene TRBD1, 6 bases. The V gene's germline CDR1 is SGHTA and CDR2 FQGTGA. The CDR3 totals 16 residues. V was pared by 2 bases and J by 4 bases, with 16 bases between. CDR3 protein: CASSLGGGGDSDTQYF. The CDR3, as DNA: TGTGCCAGCAGCTTAGGGGGCGGAGGTGATTCAGATACGCAGTATTTT.

The chain carries TRBV20-1 and TRBJ2-5; 7 bases are shared with TRBD2. The V gene end was trimmed by 5 bases and the J gene end by 1 base; junction bases not matched to a gene: 13. This CDR3 spans 16 amino acids. Per the germline V gene, CDR1 is DFQATT and CDR2 is SNEGSKA (reference sequence). The CDR3 region is CSAQPRLAAFQETQYF. The DNA for the CDR3 is TGCAGTGCTCAACCCCGACTAGCAGCATTCCAAGAGACCCAGTACTTC.

In the case of this clonotype: An end of the junction does not agree with germline; a read error may underlie this. The rearrangement joins TRBV25-1 to TRBJ1-2, with TRBD1 as a possible D gene (6 bases). The germline V gene encodes CDR1 MGHDK and CDR2 SYGVNS. The CDR3 totals 15 residues. The CDR3 coding sequence is TGTGTCAGCAGTGAATGGGAGGGGGGAGGTTATGGCTACACCTTC. It translates to CVSSEWEGGGYGYTF.

To note about this clonotype: This could be a read error, since a much larger clone is one nucleotide away. The CDR3: CSASTGAYHTDTQCF. The CDR3 bases are TGCAGTGCTTCAACAGGGGCGTACCACACAGATACGCAGTGTTTT. The J gene is TRBJ2-3, the V gene TRBV20-1; TRBD1 matches 7 bases. CDR1 is DFQATT, CDR2 SNEGSKA, per germline (reference sequence). The CDR3 is 15 amino acids.

The chain is built from TRBV7-6 and TRBJ2-5, with D perhaps assigned TRBD1 or TRBD2 (5 bases each). The V and J ends lost 2 bases and 7 bases respectively, with 14 bases between them. The CDR3 contains 14 residues. Germline V gives CDR1 SGHVS, CDR2 FNYEAQ. The CDR3 DNA reads TGTGCCAGCAGCTTACAGGGTCTTGGAGGGACCCAGTACTTC. Protein product: CASSLQGLGGTQYF. Supplemented by reference TRBV7-6 and TRBJ2-5, the full variable domain reads GAGVSQSPRYKVTKRGQDVALRCDPISGHVSLYWYRQALGQGPEFLTYFNYEAQQDKSGLPNDRFSAERPEGSISTLTIQRTEQRDSAMYRCASSLQGLGGTQYFGPGTRLLVL.

This clonotype was seen only a few times. The chain joins TRBV19 to TRBJ2-5; D tentatively reads TRBD1 or TRBD2 (5 bases each). Trimming left V 6 bases short and J 5 bases short, with 16 bases between. The V gene's germline CDR1 is LNHDA and CDR2 SQIVND (reference sequence). The CDR3 runs to 14 residues. The DNA of the CDR3 is TGTGCCAGTAGGGACACCCCAACGGGGGAGACCCAGTACTTC. Translated: CASRDTPTGETQYF.

The table lists this clonotype with many counts. J is TRBJ2-7 and V is TRBV20-1; 9 nucleotides line up with TRBD1. The germline gives CDR1 DFQATT, CDR2 SNEGSKA (reference sequence). This CDR3 has 14 residues. J gave up 4 bases and V 3 bases, and 7 bases lay outside the gene matches. The DNA for the CDR3 is TGCAGTGCTAGTGGCGGGACAGGGTTGTACGAGCAGTACTTC. Protein sequence: CSASGGTGLYEQYF.

This clonotype has a count of ten or more. The chain employs TRBV7-6 and TRBJ2-7; D ambiguous. Germline-derived CDR1 and CDR2 are SGHVS and FNYEAQ. V was trimmed by 3 bases and J by 2 bases, leaving 14 bases between them. The CDR3 length is 15 residues. CDR3 residues: CASSFSAESTYEQYF. CDR3 DNA sequence: TGTGCCAGCAGCTTCAGTGCTGAGTCCACCTACGAGCAGTACTTC.

This sequence joins TRBV27 and TRBJ2-2; D not resolved. Germline V gives CDR1 MNHEY, CDR2 SMNVEV (reference sequence). Trimming removed 5 bases at V and 4 bases at J, with 5 bases between. This CDR3 region has 12 residues. CDR3 residues: CASSDTTGELFF. For the CDR3, the DNA is TGTGCCAGCAGTGACACCACCGGGGAGCTGTTTTTT.

This clonotype was observed at least ten times. The chain recombines TRBV20-1 with TRBJ1-1; weak D call: TRBD1 (6 bases). The V end lost 0 bases, the J end lost 5 bases, and 13 bases lay between the germline ends. CDR3 size: 14 residues. Germline-derived CDR1 and CDR2 are DFQATT and SNEGSKA (reference sequence). This chain's CDR3 is CSARDPGAETEAFF. DNA of the CDR3: TGCAGTGCTAGAGATCCGGGGGCGGAAACTGAAGCTTTCTTT.

The V call is TRBV5-4, the J call TRBJ1-1; a possible D gene is TRBD1 (5 bases). The germline CDR1 and CDR2 sequences are SGHNT and YYREEE (reference sequence). The V gene lost 3 bases and the J gene lost 2 bases, with 11 bases spanning the gap. This CDR3 is built from 14 residues. CDR3: CASSWGTGNTEAFF. The CDR3 DNA reads as TGTGCCAGCAGCTGGGGGACGGGAAACACTGAAGCTTTCTTT. Filled out from reference TRBV5-4 and TRBJ1-1, the complete variable domain reads ETGVTQSPTHLIKTRGQQVTLRCSSQSGHNTVSWYQQALGQGPQFIFQYYREEENGRGNFPPRFSGLQFPNYSSELNVNALELDDSALYLCASSWGTGNTEAFFGQGTRLTVV.

As concerns this clonotype: At one of its ends the junction is not consistent with the germline gene, which may arise from a read error. The chain carries TRBV2 and TRBJ1-1, with 10 positions matching TRBD1. CDR1 and CDR2 (germline): SNHLY, FYNNEI. The CDR3 consists of 14 residues. The CDR3 region has the DNA TGTGCCAGCAGTAGACAGGGGGCCAACACTGTAGCTTTCTTT. Translating it yields CASSRQGANTVAFF.

This clonotype was counted only a few times. The chain uses TRBV2 and TRBJ2-1; D is undetermined. The V and J ends lost 6 bases and 9 bases respectively, with 9 bases between them. The germline V gene encodes CDR1 SNHLY and CDR2 FYNNEI. The CDR3 is 11 amino acids. CDR3 sequence: CASRIQGEQFF. Here the CDR3 DNA reads TGTGCCAGCAGGATACAAGGTGAGCAGTTCTTC.

This chain joins TRBV9 and TRBJ2-7; D not resolved. The germline V gene encodes CDR1 SGDLS and CDR2 YYNGEE. The CDR3 length is 13 residues. V was pared by 4 bases and J by 7 bases, with 15 bases between. The CDR3 DNA reads TGTGCCAGCAGCTATACGATACCCGGTGAGCAGTACTTC. This sequence encodes CASSYTIPGEQYF.

This clonotype was observed a few times. This chain joins TRBV25-1 and TRBJ1-1; D unclear. Germline V gene data show CDR1 as MGHDK and CDR2 as SYGVNS. This CDR3 contains 13 residues. Trimming removed 3 bases at V and 6 bases at J, with 11 bases between. The DNA of the CDR3 is TGTGCCAGCAGTGAGTCTGATGTCCCTGAAGCTTTCTTT. Translation gives CASSESDVPEAFF.

The rearrangement links TRBV5-6 to TRBJ1-5; no firm D call. V lost 4 bases to trimming and J lost 9 bases, with 11 bases between them. The CDR3 extends over 12 amino acids. Germline V CDR1 and CDR2: SGHDT, YYEEEE. The DNA of the CDR3 is TGTGCCAGCAGCCTGGGTTTTGGGCCCCAGCATTTT. Translated, it gives CASSLGFGPQHF.

Many counts were recorded for this clonotype. This chain links TRBV24-1 with TRBJ2-1, with 9 bases aligning to TRBD1. The V segment lost 5 bases and the J segment 7 bases; nucleotides outside the gene matches: 14. Germline CDR1 is KGHDR and CDR2 is SFDVKD. The CDR3 contains 17 residues. The CDR3 DNA reads TGTGCCACCAGTGGGAATACCGGGACAGGGTTACTGAATGAGCAGTTCTTC. This translates into CATSGNTGTGLLNEQFF.

The chain couples TRBV5-8 to TRBJ2-5, with unresolved D. The germline V gene has CDR1 SGHTS and CDR2 YDEGEE. Trimming took 1 base from V and 3 from J, leaving 7 bases between them. This CDR3 has 13 residues. The CDR3 DNA reads TGTGCCAGCAGCTTGTTGGGGAAAGAGACCCAGTACTTC. This codes for CASSLLGKETQYF.

This chain connects TRBV6-4 to TRBJ2-3; 12 nucleotides match TRBD2. There are 16 residues in the CDR3. Trimming took 0 bases from V and 4 from J; bases not matched to a gene: 2. Germline CDR1 reads MRHNA; CDR2 reads SNTAGT. The CDR3 sequence: CASSDSLAGGPDTQYF. The CDR3 DNA sequence: TGTGCCAGCAGTGACTCGCTAGCGGGGGGGCCAGATACGCAGTATTTT.

The chain combines TRBV12-3 or TRBV12-4 with TRBJ2-3, with 8 bases identical to TRBD1. V was pared by 2 bases and J by 3 bases, with 4 bases of the junction left unmatched. The CDR3 loop spans 15 amino acids. CDR3: CASSLTGGITDTQYF. The CDR3 DNA reads as TGTGCCAGCAGTTTAACAGGGGGTATTACAGATACGCAGTATTTT.

Only a few counts were recorded for this clonotype. V usage is TRBV9 and J usage is TRBJ2-3, with unresolved D. Germline V gene data show CDR1 as SGDLS and CDR2 as YYNGEE. The CDR3 totals 15 residues. The germline V and J ends were trimmed by 1 base and 0 bases, with 9 bases remaining between them. The CDR3 protein is CASSVLGSSTDTQYF. The DNA for the CDR3 is TGTGCCAGCAGCGTACTGGGATCTAGCACAGATACGCAGTATTTT.

The table lists this clonotype with a few counts. This chain joins TRBV7-8 and TRBJ2-5; D not resolved. This CDR3 has 14 amino acids. V was shortened by 1 base and J by 2 bases, with 8 bases between the two germline ends. In germline, CDR1 is SGHVS, CDR2 FQNEAQ. The CDR3 spells CASSLEAEQETQYF. In nucleotides, the CDR3 is TGTGCCAGCAGCTTAGAGGCGGAGCAAGAGACCCAGTACTTC.

The CDR3 DNA is TGTGCCAGCAGCCCTCCCGGGACTAGAATCGCAGATACGCAGTATTTT. It is translated as CASSPPGTRIADTQYF. The chain is built from TRBV7-2 and TRBJ2-3, with 8 bases lining up with TRBD2. The germline V gene has CDR1 SGHTA and CDR2 FQGNSA. With V trimmed by 5 bases and J by 4 bases, 11 bases remained unmatched. The CDR3 runs 16 residues.

This chain uses TRBV2 with TRBJ1-5, with 7 positions matching TRBD1. J was trimmed by 11 bases and V by 1 base; bases with no gene match: 8. Germline V gene sequence: CDR1 SNHLY, CDR2 FYNNEI. The CDR3 totals 14 residues. CDR3 DNA: TGTGCCAGCAGTGAAGAGACAGGGAGTTGGTCCCAGCATTTT. Translated, it gives CASSEETGSWSQHF.

This CDR3 reads CATSDWDGSYQETQYF. CDR3 in DNA: TGTGCCACCAGTGATTGGGACGGATCGTACCAAGAGACCCAGTACTTC. The J gene is TRBJ2-5, the V gene TRBV24-1; D tentatively reads TRBD1 or TRBD2 (5 bases each). Looked up from germline, CDR1 is KGHDR and CDR2 is SFDVKD. V was clipped by 2 bases and J by 0 bases, with 12 bases between them. This CDR3 comprises 16 residues.

V and J are TRBV7-8 and TRBJ1-5; 8 bases are a match to TRBD1. Germline CDR1 reads SGHVS; CDR2 reads FQNEAQ. V lost 6 bases and J lost 7; bases outside the gene matches: 8. This CDR3 contains 14 residues. For the CDR3, the DNA is TGTGCCAGCAGTCCCGGGACAGGTAACCAGCCCCAGCATTTT. The encoded protein is CASSPGTGNQPQHF.

J is TRBJ2-7 and V is TRBV27; no reliable D call. Germline loops: CDR1 MNHEY, CDR2 SMNVEV (reference sequence). The CDR3 loop spans 14 amino acids. V shed 8 bases and J shed 5 bases, with 19 bases lying between them. The CDR3 loop reads CASHHPAPPNEQYF. CDR3 in DNA: TGTGCCAGCCATCACCCCGCCCCCCCCAACGAGCAGTACTTC.